The rows below give T cell receptor beta chains drawn from one sample of a study of immune evolution from preneoplasia to lung adenocarcinoma. Clones were read by immunoSEQ multiplex PCR, and TCRdb kept only the in-frame ones, dropping some. The sample consists of over 3,500 clones, 75% to 85% of them appearing once. The specimen was FFPE invasive lung adenocarcinoma tissue. All receptors come from a person aged 65-85 years with invasive lung adenocarcinoma. Some clones in this sample may be carry-over from other donors' samples. Both conserved end residues are part of each CDR3. The order of the fields is D gene, J gene, V gene, clone size, CDR3 protein, CDR3 DNA. A D gene is named only where the DNA matches it firmly. Not every row has a clone size; where given, it reads once, few, many or a size class.

TRBD1	TRBJ2-7	TRBV7-8	NA	CASSSTQGAGYEQYF	TGTGCCAGCAGCTCAACTCAGGGGGCGGGTTACGAGCAGTACTTC
TRBD2	TRBJ2-1	TRBV5-8	NA	CASSSAPGLAINEQFF	TGTGCCAGCAGCTCTGCCCCGGGACTAGCTATCAATGAGCAGTTCTTC
NA	TRBJ1-4	TRBV30	NA	CAWSMSATNEKLFF	TGTGCCTGGAGTATGTCTGCAACTAATGAAAAACTGTTTTTT
NA	TRBJ2-5	TRBV7-9	NA	CASSLVAGRSSETQYF	TGTGCCAGCAGCTTAGTCGCAGGGCGCAGTTCCGAGACCCAGTACTTC
TRBD1	TRBJ1-1	TRBV30	NA	CAWSRGGTTTEAFF	TGTGCCTGGAGCAGGGGGGGGACGACCACTGAAGCTTTCTTT
NA	TRBJ2-1	TRBV18	NA	CASSPLVVGYNEQFF	TGTGCCAGCTCACCACTCGTCGTAGGTTACAATGAGCAGTTCTTC
NA	TRBJ2-3	TRBV29-1	NA	CSVGTDADTQYF	TGCAGCGTTGGCACAGACGCAGATACGCAGTATTTT
NA	TRBJ1-1	TRBV5-1	NA	CASSLSLGAHTEAFF	TGCGCCAGCAGCCTATCGTTGGGGGCCCACACTGAAGCTTTCTTT
NA	TRBJ1-2	TRBV25-1	NA	CASIGEQVYGYTF	TGTGCCAGCATCGGCGAACAGGTCTACGGCTACACCTTC
NA	TRBJ2-5	TRBV18	NA	CASSPPLASAQETQYF	TGTGCCAGCTCACCACCGCTGGCGAGCGCGCAAGAGACCCAGTACTTC
NA	TRBJ2-7	TRBV11-1	NA	CASSTGHTLGQYF	TGTGCCAGCAGCACGGGACATACCTTAGGGCAGTACTTC
TRBD1	TRBJ2-7	TRBV13	NA	CASSFGRQGFEQYF	TGTGCCAGCAGCTTTGGGAGACAGGGGTTCGAGCAGTACTTC
NA	TRBJ2-5	TRBV15	NA	CATSRIAGETQYF	TGTGCCACCAGCAGGATAGCCGGAGAGACCCAGTACTTC
NA	TRBJ2-5	TRBV25-1	once	CASSEFGSRETQYF	TGTGCCAGCAGTGAATTCGGCAGCCGGGAGACCCAGTACTTC
NA	TRBJ1-5	TRBV28	NA	CASRDDKTDTQHF	TGTGCCAGCAGGGATGACAAAACAGATACGCAGCATTTT
TRBD2	TRBJ2-1	TRBV10-3	NA	CAISGRSGSENEQFF	TGTGCCATCAGCGGAAGGAGCGGGAGTGAAAATGAGCAGTTCTTC
TRBD2	TRBJ2-3	TRBV15	NA	CATSRDGLAGDTQYF	TGTGCCACCAGCAGAGATGGTCTAGCGGGAGATACGCAGTATTTT
TRBD1	TRBJ2-7	TRBV11-3	NA	CASSPAGQGYTYEQYF	TGTGCCAGCTCCCCGGCGGGACAGGGTTACACCTACGAGCAGTACTTC
NA	TRBJ2-3	TRBV7-9	NA	CASSLALRSDTQYF	TGTGCCAGCAGCTTAGCCCTCAGGTCAGATACGCAGTATTTT
TRBD2	TRBJ2-3	TRBV4-1	NA	CASSQDLPGTSGRGSTQYF	TGCGCCAGCAGCCAAGATTTACCCGGGACTAGCGGGAGGGGGAGTACGCAGTATTTT
NA	TRBJ2-3	TRBV7-8	NA	CASSPREWEYGTDTQYF	TGTGCCAGCAGCCCGCGCGAGTGGGAGTATGGCACAGATACGCAGTATTTT
NA	TRBJ2-7	TRBV15	NA	CATSGDGDHGEQYF	TGTGCCACCAGCGGAGACGGGGATCATGGCGAGCAGTACTTC
NA	TRBJ1-1	TRBV4-3	NA	CASSQGSQSREEAFF	TGCGCCAGCAGCCAAGGATCTCAGTCGCGGGAAGAAGCTTTCTTT
NA	TRBJ2-5	TRBV29-1	NA	CSVDPEGLETQYF	TGCAGCGTTGACCCCGAAGGCTTAGAGACCCAGTACTTC
NA	TRBJ2-7	TRBV4-2	NA	CASSQEARTSQYEQYF	TGTGCCAGCAGCCAAGAAGCCCGGACAAGTCAATACGAGCAGTACTTC
NA	TRBJ1-1	TRBV4-1	NA	CASSQFPAEAFF	TGCGCCAGCAGCCAGTTTCCGGCGGAAGCTTTCTTT
TRBD1	TRBJ2-3	TRBV18	NA	CASSPGTGSTDTQYF	TGTGCCAGCTCACCAGGGACAGGGTCGACAGATACGCAGTATTTT
NA	TRBJ2-3	TRBV7-9	NA	CASSLQGSSGNTQYF	TGTGCCAGCAGCTTACAAGGGAGTTCGGGGAATACGCAGTATTTT
NA	TRBJ2-2	TRBV7-9	NA	CASSSPHPNTGELFF	TGTGCCAGCAGCTCGCCGCATCCGAACACCGGGGAGCTGTTTTTT
NA	TRBJ2-3	TRBV29-1	NA	CSSGDGDTQYF	TGCAGCTCCGGGGATGGAGATACGCAGTATTTT
NA	TRBJ1-5	TRBV6-6	NA	CASSSGSGNQPQHF	TGTGCCAGCAGTTCCGGTTCGGGCAATCAGCCCCAGCATTTT
NA	TRBJ2-2	TRBV27	NA	CASSSSGELFF	TGTGCCAGCAGTTCCTCCGGGGAGCTGTTTTTT
TRBD1	TRBJ2-2	TRBV5-1	once	CASSHKTGGDTGELFF	TGCGCCAGCAGCCACAAAACAGGGGGTGACACCGGGGAGCTGTTTTTT
TRBD2	TRBJ2-7	TRBV7-2	NA	CASSLYVGGDYEQYF	TGTGCCAGCAGCTTATATGTTGGGGGGGACTACGAGCAGTACTTC
NA	TRBJ1-1	TRBV5-1	once	CASSLSGDGTEAFF	TGCGCCAGCAGCTTATCCGGGGATGGGACTGAAGCTTTCTTT
TRBD1	TRBJ2-7	TRBV18	NA	CASSSRRTGVEQYF	TGTGCCAGCTCATCCCGCCGGACAGGGGTCGAGCAGTACTTC
TRBD2	TRBJ2-2	TRBV5-1	NA	CASSGTLAGTGELFF	TGCGCCAGCAGCGGAACACTAGCGGGGACCGGGGAGCTGTTTTTT
NA	TRBJ2-1	TRBV4-1	NA	CASSQDREIPSYNEQFF	TGCGCCAGCAGCCAAGATCGGGAAATTCCCTCCTACAATGAGCAGTTCTTC
NA	TRBJ2-7	TRBV30	NA	CAWSVLSEQYF	TGTGCCTGGAGTGTACTGAGCGAGCAGTACTTC
NA	TRBJ2-6	TRBV5-1	large	CASSGRGSGANVLTF	TGCGCCAGCAGCGGAAGGGGCTCTGGGGCCAACGTCCTGACTTTC
NA	TRBJ1-2	TRBV28	NA	CASKPREWGSGYTF	TGTGCCAGCAAACCCAGGGAGTGGGGTTCTGGCTACACCTTC
NA	TRBJ2-7	TRBV28	once	CASTPTPVYEQYF	TGTGCCAGCACCCCGACCCCAGTCTACGAGCAGTACTTC
NA	TRBJ2-3	TRBV27	NA	CASSLGRLTDTQYF	TGTGCCAGCAGTTTAGGCAGGCTTACAGATACGCAGTATTTT
NA	TRBJ2-3	TRBV18	few	CASSGGTDTQYF	TGTGCCAGCTCAGGGGGTACAGATACGCAGTATTTT
NA	TRBJ2-7	TRBV5-1	NA	CASSFSGQGRDEQYF	TGCGCCAGCAGCTTTAGCGGGCAGGGGAGGGACGAGCAGTACTTC